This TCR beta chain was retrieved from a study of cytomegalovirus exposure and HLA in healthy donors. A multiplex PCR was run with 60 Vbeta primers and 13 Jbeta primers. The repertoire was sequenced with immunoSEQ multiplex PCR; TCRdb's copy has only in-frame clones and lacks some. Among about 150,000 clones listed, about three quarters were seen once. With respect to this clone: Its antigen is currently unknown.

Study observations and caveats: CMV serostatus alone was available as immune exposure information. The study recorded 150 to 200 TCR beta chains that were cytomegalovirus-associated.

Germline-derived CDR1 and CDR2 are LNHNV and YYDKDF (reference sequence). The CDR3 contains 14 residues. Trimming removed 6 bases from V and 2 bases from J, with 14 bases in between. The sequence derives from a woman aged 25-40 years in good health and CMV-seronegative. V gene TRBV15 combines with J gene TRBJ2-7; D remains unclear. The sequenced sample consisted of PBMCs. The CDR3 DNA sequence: TGTGCCACCAGTCCCAGATTTCCTGCCTACGAGCAGTACTTC. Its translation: CATSPRFPAYEQYF.